This TCR beta chain came from a study of blood T cell repertoires in COVID-19. Study details: Spain, Italy and the United States supplied samples that represented acute and convalescent COVID-19.

The CDR3 length is 16 residues. Germline CDR1 MDHEN, CDR2 SYDVKM. Losses at the gene ends were 5 bases for V and 5 bases for J; bases not matched to a gene: 10. The repertoire was sequenced with immunoSEQ multiplex PCR; TCRdb's copy has only in-frame clones and lacks some. This sample has some 390,000 clones, with around nine tenths found just once. V and J are TRBV28 and TRBJ2-1, with 9 bases aligning to TRBD2. The sample taken for sequencing was peripheral blood. The source is a human donor in a cohort sampled during active COVID-19. CDR3 region: CASSLLAGGVHNEQFF. Here the CDR3 DNA reads TGTGCCAGCAGTCTCCTCGCGGGAGGGGTCCACAATGAGCAGTTCTTC.